This TCR beta chain was profiled in a study of cytomegalovirus exposure and HLA in healthy donors (dated by TCRdb to 2017 to 2019). As for the study more broadly: An earlier analysis of fewer than 750 of the donors reported 250 to 350 Gb of sequence data and 100 million to 120 million unique TCR beta sequences obtained from 180 million or so T cells. Roughly 290 gigabases of sequencing data and around 90 million unique TCR sequences made up an early release that covered some 640 HLA-typed donors. Of the 350 to 400 genotyped donors, roughly 80% fell in the genetic ancestry cluster associated with self-reported Caucasian donors. The study aimed to test whether cataloging public T cell receptors could reveal signatures of past pathogen exposure. Using immunosequencing, the study profiled T cell repertoires from fewer than 700 subjects and related those repertoires to cytomegalovirus serostatus. A separate validation cohort of 100 to 150 different subjects was used in addition to the roughly 670-subject first cohort. High-throughput TCR immunosequencing, statistical association of individual TCRs with disease status, and machine learning were combined to predict cytomegalovirus infection status. A later analysis re-analyzed previously published TCR beta repertoires from 500 to 700 donors and added high-resolution HLA genotyping to study TCR occurrence patterns. The later analysis used no new phenotypic data to find candidate immune exposures, relying instead on TCR beta sequences and their occurrence across donors. An earlier analysis of approximately 630 of the donors applied high-throughput TCR beta sequencing to assess whether each TCR beta V gene segment acted as functional or pseudogenic. Alongside the repertoire data, information on donor age, sex, ethnicity and CMV serostatus was compiled. A later genetic analysis used genome-wide SNP genotypes for about three fifths of the 666 donors, treating that subset as a discovery cohort. Every repertoire in the discovery cohort had been generated on one and the same sequencing platform. HLA typing included class I and class II loci at four-digit resolution. Typing coverage differed by locus: A, B, C, DRB1 and DQB1 were typed in roughly 629-630 donors, DQA1 in 522, DPA1 in 600 to 610, and DPB1 in around 490. A handful of DR-DQ haplotypes were handled as single units for association and clustering because linkage in the cohort was strong. Among roughly 400 genotyped donors of the cohort, an average of 235,054 unique TCR beta nucleotide sequences were sequenced per donor, around a sixth of them non-productive. The paper as a whole reports these results and caveats: Most TCR sequences were observed very rarely across donors, whereas some public TCRs were present in many individuals. Cytomegalovirus status was reported to be diagnosed by the classifier with high specificity and sensitivity in both the original and validation cohorts. An association between a missense DCLRE1C variant and V-gene and J-gene trimming of TCR beta chains was found in a later genetic analysis and replicated in an independent cohort. When HLA alleles, especially DR and DQ, strongly co-occurred, attributing TCR associations to individual alleles was difficult. Because counts were too low, seventeen rarely observed V segments, including chromosome 9 orphons, were excluded from the earlier analysis of 587 of the donors. Compared with the approximately 720-donor mean, donors in an Asian-associated ancestry cluster had fewer N-insertions in productive TCRs, according to a later genetic analysis. For the cohort, immune exposure information was limited to CMV serostatus. In this cohort, only TCR beta chains were sequenced, and detectable features were limited by the absence of alpha or paired-chain data. According to a later analysis, most CMV-associated TCR beta chains appeared to be HLA-restricted, and the HLA associations seemed to be driven largely by CMV exposure. In an earlier analysis of 587 of the donors, most TCR beta V segments appeared in productive rearrangements about 90% or about 30% of the time, broadly matching IMGT annotations. Three of the identified cytomegalovirus-associated TCR beta chains were confirmed in vitro to be specific for cytomegalovirus antigens. A total of about 150 TCR beta chains were listed by the study as associated with cytomegalovirus. Presence/absence analyses assumed roughly uniform sequencing depth across donors, an assumption that may not hold. Linkage disequilibrium might explain the correlated functional status among segregating V segments, but an unknown experimental factor could not be ruled out. In a later analysis, HLA-associated TCR beta chains were found to be more clonally expanded and to have lower generation probabilities than equally common non-associated chains. According to a later analysis, parvovirus B19, influenza, CMV and Epstein-Barr virus appeared linked to several top co-occurrence clusters. According to a later analysis, TCR association rates differed among HLA loci, with DRB1 alleles showing the most associated TCRs and HLA-C alleles showing the fewest. The authors suggested that the approach could potentially be generalized to other disease states and immunological phenotypes. A further reported finding was that TCR beta sequences accurately predicted the HLA-A and HLA-B alleles for most subjects in the first cohort. A group of highly shared sequence variants was considered likely to be a technical artifact of the sequencing pipeline. Because HLA typing was unavailable for some donors at each locus, only the typed subset was used in association tests. Specific HLA alleles were associated with 16,951 TCR beta sequences at a false discovery rate of 0.05 in a later analysis.

The cohort consisted of 650 to 700 healthy bone marrow donors. Cohort members were all nominally healthy when sampled, although unrecorded immune exposures were likely present. The donor was CMV seronegative and was included in the group of a few hundred seronegative cohort members. A peripheral blood sample was collected from each donor, and TCR beta sequencing was performed on peripheral blood mononuclear cells. Genomic DNA was extracted from the blood cell samples with the Qiagen DNeasy Blood Extraction Kit. With respect to this clone: Its antigen specificity is not known.

The protocol used for the library was the immunoSEQ multiplex PCR assay. A mixture of 60 forward primers for TCR Vbeta segments and 13 reverse primers for TCR Jbeta segments was used in the multiplex PCR. A multiplex PCR assay on genomic DNA amplified the CDR3 region of rearranged TCR beta genes. The amplified TCR beta libraries were sequenced on the Illumina HiSeq System as 87-base-pair reads. For the original study's pipeline: Across the 500 to 850 repertoires, a later analysis counted 60 million to 90 million unique TCR beta chains, 9.5 million to 13 million of which were shared by at least two donors. To remove PCR and sequencing errors, raw reads were error-corrected and collapsed into unique sequences using a nearest-neighbor algorithm that merged closely related sequences. Alignment of CDR3 sequences to IMGT reference sequences was used to assign V, D and J gene segments. For a sequence to be retained, a match of at least six nucleotides was required to both a V gene segment and a J gene segment. A rearrangement was called productive if the CDR3 had no stop codons and remained in frame with V and J, and every other rearrangement was called non-productive. CDR3 was defined according to IMGT convention as the region running from the second conserved V-encoded cysteine to the conserved J-encoded phenylalanine. Sequences without an unambiguous match to a single V gene segment were excluded from the earlier analysis of almost 600 of the donors. In an earlier analysis of a few hundred of the donors, a V segment was called functional when productive rearrangements were above 56.7%, and segregating when the standard deviation between donors exceeded 5%. A statistical classification framework was built to diagnose cytomegalovirus status from the catalog of TCR beta chain sequences. A later analysis assigned V and J genes by comparing TCR nucleotide sequences with IMGT/GENE-DB human TR gene sequences. Using the TCRdist pipeline, a later analysis assigned CDR3 sequences along with most-parsimonious VDJ recombination scenarios. A later analysis defined each TCR beta chain by its CDR3 amino acid sequence plus V-gene family, and excluded reads lacking a unique V-gene family. As a way to deal with suspected cross-contamination and a sequencing artifact, a later analysis dropped 450 to 600 nucleotide sequences that were highly shared and had low generation probability. In a later analysis, a clonal expansion index was calculated for each public chain from normalized within-repertoire ranks of inferred template counts. In a later analysis, generation probabilities were computed using a VDJ recombination model fitted to out-of-frame rearrangements, and the results were checked against IGoR. Hypergeometric tests were used in a later analysis to score TCR-TCR, TCR-HLA and TCR-CMV co-occurrence, with a repertoire-size bias correction applied to the TCR pairs. False discovery rates were estimated in a later analysis by permuting HLA or CMV assignments 20 times. In a later analysis, co-occurring TCRs were grouped using DBSCAN, with TCRdist sequence similarity added in when clustering inside HLA-allele-positive subsets. Repertoires with fewer than 30,000 or more than 120,000 public chains, plus five repertoires with anomalous nucleotide sharing, were excluded from co-occurrence clustering. Held by TCRdb, this immuneACCESS table contains in-frame sequences only and omits some clones. Under half of the omission traces to an unresolved V gene where checked; the cause of the rest is unknown. V and J calls plus clone size are reproduced from that table; the DNA served to infer D and trimming. The data table for this sample lists roughly 200,000 clones. The ten largest make up about 6% of the sample.

The origin of this receptor is a man aged 25-40 years in good health and CMV-seronegative. Source material: PBMCs.

Read as DNA, the sequence is TGTGCCAGCAGCCCCGGGACAGGAAACGGGGAGCTGTTTTTT. Translated, this gives CASSPGTGNGELFF. Recombination linked TRBV7-6 to TRBJ2-2, with 8 bases matching TRBD1. Via the germline V gene, CDR1 is SGHVS and CDR2 FNYEAQ. Including cysteine and phenylalanine, the CDR3 has 14 amino acids. The retained sequence is limited to the CDR3, 42 bases, with the frame set at the first base. Compared with germline, V lacks 5 bases and J lacks 7 bases; bases without a gene match: 6.